The next 17 T cell receptor beta chains were all read from a single sample in a study of T cells in Graves' hyperthyroidism and ophthalmopathy. The CDR3 regions of TCR beta were amplified from RNA transcripts. Initially, a first-round RT-PCR of the TCR CDR3 employed the HTBI primer set. TCRdb redid the calling of the multiplex PCR reads with MiXCR, one entry per CDR3 protein. The sample includes around 380,000 distinct CDR3 sequences, roughly 14% of them seen just once. Sequences were obtained from blood. All receptors derive from a man aged 25 to 45 with Graves' hyperthyroidism that later progressed to Graves' ophthalmopathy.

J is TRBJ1-5 and V is TRBV6-1; D possibly corresponds to TRBD1 (5 bases). The germline V and J ends were trimmed by 5 bases and 0 bases, with 11 bases remaining between them. Germline CDR1 reads MNHNS; CDR2 reads SASEGT. This CDR3 comprises 15 residues. CDR3 loop: CASSLQTVSNQPQHF. The CDR3 DNA sequence: TGTGCCAGCAGTCTCCAGACAGTTAGCAATCAGCCCCAGCATTTT.

Only a few counts were recorded for this clonotype. The chain employs TRBV5-1 and TRBJ2-4, with a possible D match to TRBD1 (5 bases). Trimming removed 3 bases from V and 1 base from J, with 8 bases in between. The CDR3 has 14 residues. Per the germline V gene, CDR1 is SGHRS and CDR2 is YFSETQ. The CDR3 coding sequence is TGCGCCAGCAGCTCCCCAGGGGCCAAAAACATTCAGTACTTC. Encoded protein: CASSSPGAKNIQYF.

The sample holds many counts of this clonotype. The chain carries TRBV11-3 and TRBJ1-5, with D possibly TRBD1 on 6 matching bases. CDR1 SGHNT and CDR2 YENEEA come from the germline V gene. This CDR3 is 14 amino acids long. Trimming stripped 9 bases from V and 0 bases from J, with 12 bases between. CDR3 nucleotide sequence: TGTGCCAGACATCAGGGGTATAGCAATCAGCCCCAGCATTTT. Translated: CARHQGYSNQPQHF.

At least ten counts were recorded for this clonotype. The J gene is TRBJ2-7, the V gene TRBV28; possible D gene TRBD2, 5 bases. Trimming stripped 3 bases from V and 3 bases from J, with 9 bases between. The germline V gene encodes CDR1 MDHEN and CDR2 SYDVKM. CDR3 length: 13 residues. The chain's CDR3 is CASSFGSGYEQYF. The DNA for the CDR3 is TGTGCCAGCAGTTTCGGCAGCGGCTACGAGCAGTACTTC.

There are a few counts of this clonotype. Just one base apart from a much larger clone, this may be a read error. The V call is TRBV28, the J call TRBJ1-1; the match to TRBD1 covers 9 bases. The CDR3 length is 16 residues. The trim removed 6 bases at V and 6 bases at J, leaving 14 bases unmatched. In germline, CDR1 is MDHEN, CDR2 SYDVKM. CDR3 in amino acids: CASRFPESQGAPEAFF. CDR3 nucleotides: TGTGCCAGCAGGTTTCCTGAGTCACAGGGGGCGCCTGAAGCTTTCTTT.

In its sample, this clonotype was seen many times. The chain carries TRBV20-1 and TRBJ1-6; D not certain. The CDR3 loop spans 8 amino acids. The germline V and J ends were trimmed by 6 bases and 12 bases, with 3 bases remaining between them. CDR1 and CDR2 (germline): DFQATT, SNEGSKA (reference sequence). CDR3 sequence reads: CSAGPLHF. The CDR3 coding sequence is TGCAGTGCCGGACCCCTCCACTTT.

This clonotype was counted at least ten times. V gene TRBV11-2 combines with J gene TRBJ2-7; D is unresolved. Deletions cut 3 bases from V and 0 bases from J, with 6 bases between. The CDR3 extends over 13 amino acids. Looked up from germline, CDR1 is SGHAT and CDR2 is FQNNGV. In nucleotides, the CDR3 is TGTGCCAGCAGCTTTGGGGACTCCTACGAGCAGTACTTC. This encodes CASSFGDSYEQYF.

To note about this clonotype: One end of the junction is discordant with germline, which a read error may explain. The chain recombines TRBV28 with TRBJ1-3, with TRBD1 matching over 7 bases. This CDR3 is built from 15 residues. Per germline, CDR1 MDHEN and CDR2 SYDVKM. This CDR3 reads CASRPTGKFGDTIYF. The CDR3 nucleotides read TGTGCCAGCAGGCCGACAGGGAAGTTTGGAGACACCATATATTTT. The whole variable domain, filled in from reference TRBV28 and TRBJ1-3, reads DVKVTQSSRYLVKRTGEKVFLECVQDMDHENMFWYRQDPGLGLRLIYFSYDVKMKEKGDIPEGYSVSREKKERFSLILESASTNQTSMYLCASRPTGKFGDTIYFGEGSWLTVV.

This chain connects TRBV6-1 to TRBJ1-3; the D gene is possibly TRBD1 (6 bases). V lost 7 bases and J 0 bases, leaving 13 bases between the germline ends. The CDR3 sequence is 15 residues long. Germline CDR1 and CDR2: MNHNS and SASEGT. Written as DNA, the CDR3 is TGTGCCAGCACCCGACAGGAGCTCTCTGGAAACACCATATATTTT. Protein: CASTRQELSGNTIYF.

About this clonotype: A much larger clone differs from this one at a single base, so this may be a read error. The chain couples TRBV11-2 to TRBJ1-2; D possibly corresponds to TRBD1 (6 bases). CDR3 length: 15 amino acids. The germline V gene has CDR1 SGHAT and CDR2 FQNNGV. CDR3 residues: CAGSLEWGPNYGYTF. CDR3 nucleotide sequence: TGTGCCGGCAGCTTAGAGTGGGGGCCCAACTATGGCTACACCTTC.

This clonotype has a count of ten or more. The chain joins TRBV29-1 to TRBJ2-2; D gene uncertain. The CDR3 runs to 13 residues. V dropped 7 bases and J dropped 0 bases, with 9 bases sitting between them. Looked up from germline, CDR1 is SQVTM and CDR2 is ANQGSEA. The CDR3: CSGVATNTGELFF. CDR3 nucleotides: TGCAGCGGCGTTGCGACGAACACCGGGGAGCTGTTTTTT.

This clonotype was recorded a few times. One end of the junction fails to match germline, which may point to a read error. The chain has TRBV7-3 and TRBJ2-1; D is possibly TRBD1 or TRBD2 (6 bases each). This CDR3 spans 14 amino acids. CDR1 and CDR2 from the germline V gene are SGHTA and FQGTGA. Here the CDR3 DNA reads TGTGCCAGCAGCGTGGGGGGCATTTACAATGGGCAGTTCTTC. It codes for CASSVGGIYNGQFF.

This clonotype appeared many times. For the CDR3, the DNA is TGTGCCAGCAGTTTCGAGGGGTGGGCTAACTATGGCTACACCTTC. Translating gives CASSFEGWANYGYTF. This chain connects TRBV28 to TRBJ1-2; weak D call: TRBD1 (5 bases). Germline lookup yields CDR1 MDHEN and CDR2 SYDVKM. Trimming stripped 3 bases from V and 0 bases from J, with 11 bases between. This CDR3 is built from 15 residues.

This clonotype was counted at least ten times. The CDR3 loop reads CASSSTVYGYTF. The CDR3 nucleotides read TGTGCCAGCAGCTCGACAGTCTATGGCTACACCTTC. The chain combines TRBV7-8 with TRBJ1-2, with D perhaps matching TRBD1 (5 bases). Germline V CDR1 and CDR2: SGHVS, FQNEAQ. CDR3 length: 12 amino acids. Between the trimmed V and J ends, which lost 4 bases and 4 bases, there was a span of 7 bases.

In regard to this clonotype: A much larger clone sits a single nucleotide away, making a read error possible. This rearrangement joins TRBV27 to TRBJ1-5; tentative D call: TRBD1 (6 bases). The CDR3 is 16 residues long. Germline V gene sequence: CDR1 MNHEY, CDR2 SMNVEV (reference sequence). The CDR3: CAGSLRGLSGNQPQHF. The CDR3, as DNA: TGTGCCGGCAGTTTACGGGGGCTTAGTGGCAATCAGCCCCAGCATTTT.

Only a few counts were recorded for this clonotype. This CDR3 is CASSPRSGGGATDTQYF. CDR3 DNA sequence: TGTGCCAGCAGCCCTAGGTCGGGCGGGGGGGCTACAGATACGCAGTATTTT. The V and J genes are TRBV7-2 and TRBJ2-3; 9 bases match TRBD2. The V gene end was trimmed by 5 bases and the J gene end by 3 bases; junction bases not matched to a gene: 12. The CDR3 loop spans 17 amino acids. Germline V CDR1 and CDR2: SGHTA, FQGNSA.

This clonotype was counted at least ten times. The rearrangement links TRBV2 to TRBJ2-2; D unresolved. The CDR3 consists of 13 residues. V was cut by 2 bases and J by 3 bases, with 4 bases left in between. Per germline, CDR1 SNHLY and CDR2 FYNNEI. The CDR3 loop reads CASSEQDTGELFF. The DNA for the CDR3 is TGTGCCAGCAGTGAACAGGACACCGGGGAGCTGTTTTTT.